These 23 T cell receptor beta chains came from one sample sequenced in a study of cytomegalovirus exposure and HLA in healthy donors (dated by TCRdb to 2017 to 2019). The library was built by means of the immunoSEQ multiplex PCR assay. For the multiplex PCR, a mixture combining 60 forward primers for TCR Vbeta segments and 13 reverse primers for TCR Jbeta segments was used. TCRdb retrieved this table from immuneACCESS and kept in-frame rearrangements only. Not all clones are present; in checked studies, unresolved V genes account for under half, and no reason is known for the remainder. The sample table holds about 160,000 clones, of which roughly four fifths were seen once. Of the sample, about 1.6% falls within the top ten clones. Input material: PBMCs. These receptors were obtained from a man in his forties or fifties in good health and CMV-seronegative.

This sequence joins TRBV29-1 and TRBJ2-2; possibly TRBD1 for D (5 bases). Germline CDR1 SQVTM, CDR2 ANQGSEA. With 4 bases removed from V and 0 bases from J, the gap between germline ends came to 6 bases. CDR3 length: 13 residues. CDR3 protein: CSVGQSNTGELFF. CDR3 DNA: TGCAGCGTTGGACAGTCGAACACCGGGGAGCTGTTTTTT.

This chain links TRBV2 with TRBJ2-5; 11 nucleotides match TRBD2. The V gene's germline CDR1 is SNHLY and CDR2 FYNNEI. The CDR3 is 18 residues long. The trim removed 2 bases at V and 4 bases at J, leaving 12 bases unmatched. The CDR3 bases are TGTGCCAGCAGTGAAAGAAGGGGTAGCGGGAGGGCCACAGAGACCCAGTACTTC. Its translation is CASSERRGSGRATETQYF. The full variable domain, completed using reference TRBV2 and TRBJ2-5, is EPEVTQTPSHQVTQMGQEVILRCVPISNHLYFYWYRQILGQKVEFLVSFYNNEISEKSEIFDDQFSVERPDGSNFTLKIRSTKLEDSAMYFCASSERRGSGRATETQYFGPGTRLLVL.

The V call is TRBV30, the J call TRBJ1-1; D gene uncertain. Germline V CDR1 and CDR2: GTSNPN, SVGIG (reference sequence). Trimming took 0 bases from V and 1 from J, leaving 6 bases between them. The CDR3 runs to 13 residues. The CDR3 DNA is TGTGCCTGGAGTGTACAAACGAACACTGAAGCTTTCTTT. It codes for CAWSVQTNTEAFF.

The CDR3 nucleotides read TGTGCCATCAGTGTTGGGACAGGGACTAACTATGGCTACACCTTC. It encodes CAISVGTGTNYGYTF. The chain has TRBV10-3 and TRBJ1-2, with 9 nucleotides matching TRBD1. The CDR3 consists of 15 residues. Trimming took 4 bases from V and 0 from J; bases not matched to a gene: 3. Looked up from germline, CDR1 is ENHRY and CDR2 is SYGVKD.

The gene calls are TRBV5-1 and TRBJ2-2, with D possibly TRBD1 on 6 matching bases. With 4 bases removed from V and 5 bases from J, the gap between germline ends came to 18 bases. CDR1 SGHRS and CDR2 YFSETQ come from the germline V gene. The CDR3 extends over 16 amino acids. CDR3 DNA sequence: TGCGCCAGCAGCCCGGGACCAGGAACAGGGACCGGGGAGCTGTTTTTT. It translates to CASSPGPGTGTGELFF.

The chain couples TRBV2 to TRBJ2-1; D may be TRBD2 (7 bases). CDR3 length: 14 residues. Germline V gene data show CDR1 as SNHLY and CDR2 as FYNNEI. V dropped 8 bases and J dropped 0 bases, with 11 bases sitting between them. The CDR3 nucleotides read TGTGCCAGCGGGGGGGCCACCTCCTACAATGAGCAGTTCTTC. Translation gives CASGGATSYNEQFF.

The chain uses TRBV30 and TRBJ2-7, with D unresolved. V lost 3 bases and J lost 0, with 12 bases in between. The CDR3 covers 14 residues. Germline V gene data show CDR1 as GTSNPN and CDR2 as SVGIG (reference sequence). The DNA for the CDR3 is TGTGCCTGGAGCCCCGGAGTTAGCTCCTACGAGCAGTACGTC. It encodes CAWSPGVSSYEQYV.

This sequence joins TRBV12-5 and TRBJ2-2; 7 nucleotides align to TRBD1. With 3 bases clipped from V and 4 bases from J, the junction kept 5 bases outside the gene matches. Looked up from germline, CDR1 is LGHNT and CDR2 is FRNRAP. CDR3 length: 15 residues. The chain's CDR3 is CASGFLSGGTGELFF. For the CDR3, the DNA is TGTGCTAGTGGTTTCCTATCAGGGGGCACCGGGGAGCTGTTTTTT.

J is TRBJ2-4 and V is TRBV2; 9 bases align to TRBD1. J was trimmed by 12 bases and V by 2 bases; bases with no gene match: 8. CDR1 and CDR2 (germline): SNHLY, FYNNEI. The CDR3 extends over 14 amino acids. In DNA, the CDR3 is TGTGCCAGCAGTGAATTGGGACAGGGCCACAGTCAGTACTTC. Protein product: CASSELGQGHSQYF.

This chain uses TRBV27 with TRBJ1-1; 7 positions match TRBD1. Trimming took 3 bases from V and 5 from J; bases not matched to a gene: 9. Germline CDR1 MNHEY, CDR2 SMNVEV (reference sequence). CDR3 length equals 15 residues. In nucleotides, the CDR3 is TGTGCCAGCAGTTTCCTAGACAGGGTAGTAACTGAAGCTTTCTTT. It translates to CASSFLDRVVTEAFF.

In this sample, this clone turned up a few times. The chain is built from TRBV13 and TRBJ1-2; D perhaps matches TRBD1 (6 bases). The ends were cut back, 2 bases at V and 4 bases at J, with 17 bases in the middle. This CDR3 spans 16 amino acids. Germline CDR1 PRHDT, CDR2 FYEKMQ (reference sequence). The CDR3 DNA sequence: TGTGCCAGCAGCTTAAGGGTCCCGGGACAACGCTATGGCTACACCTTC. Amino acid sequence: CASSLRVPGQRYGYTF.

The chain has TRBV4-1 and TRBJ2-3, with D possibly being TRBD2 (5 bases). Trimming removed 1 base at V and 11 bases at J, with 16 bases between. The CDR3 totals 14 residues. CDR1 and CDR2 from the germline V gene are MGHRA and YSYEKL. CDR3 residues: CASSQVGGDGRQYF. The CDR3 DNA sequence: TGCGCCAGCAGCCAAGTCGGAGGAGATGGGAGGCAGTATTTT.

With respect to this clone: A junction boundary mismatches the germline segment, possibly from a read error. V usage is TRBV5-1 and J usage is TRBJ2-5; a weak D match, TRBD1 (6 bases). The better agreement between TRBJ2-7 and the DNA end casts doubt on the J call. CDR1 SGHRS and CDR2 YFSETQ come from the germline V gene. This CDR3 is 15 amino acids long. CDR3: CVSSRGDTGTYEQYF. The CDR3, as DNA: TGCGTCAGCAGCCGCGGAGACACAGGGACCTACGAGCAGTACTTC.

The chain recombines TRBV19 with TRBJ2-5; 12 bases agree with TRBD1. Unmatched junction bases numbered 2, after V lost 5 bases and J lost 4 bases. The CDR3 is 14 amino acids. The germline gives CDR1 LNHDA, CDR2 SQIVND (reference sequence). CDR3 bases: TGTGCCAGTAGTGGGACAGGGGGCAGAGAGACCCAGTACTTC. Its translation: CASSGTGGRETQYF.

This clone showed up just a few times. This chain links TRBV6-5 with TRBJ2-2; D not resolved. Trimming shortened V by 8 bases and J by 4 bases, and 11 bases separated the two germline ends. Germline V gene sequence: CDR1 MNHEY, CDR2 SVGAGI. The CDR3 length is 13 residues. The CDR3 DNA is TGTGCCAGCTTGACTTTTGTCACCGGGGAGCTGTTTTTT. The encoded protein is CASLTFVTGELFF.

The CDR3 region is CASSVRLAGVVGELFF. DNA for the CDR3: TGTGCCAGCAGCGTGCGACTAGCGGGAGTTGTCGGGGAGCTGTTTTTT. V is TRBV9 and J is TRBJ2-2, with 12 positions matching TRBD2. Per the germline V gene, CDR1 is SGDLS and CDR2 is YYNGEE. This CDR3 region has 16 residues. The trim removed 2 bases at V and 7 bases at J, leaving 6 bases unmatched. Together with reference TRBV9 and TRBJ2-2, the CDR3 gives the full variable domain: DSGVTQTPKHLITATGQRVTLRCSPRSGDLSVYWYQQSLDQGLQFLIQYYNGEERAKGNILERFSAQQFPDLHSELNLSSLELGDSALYFCASSVRLAGVVGELFFGEGSRLTVL.

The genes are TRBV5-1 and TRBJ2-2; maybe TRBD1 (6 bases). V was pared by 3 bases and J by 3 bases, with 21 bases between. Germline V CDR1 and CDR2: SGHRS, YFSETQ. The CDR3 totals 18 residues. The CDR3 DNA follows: TGCGCCAGCAGCTGGGACACCCCGGGACCGTGGTACACCGGGGAGCTGTTTTTT. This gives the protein CASSWDTPGPWYTGELFF.

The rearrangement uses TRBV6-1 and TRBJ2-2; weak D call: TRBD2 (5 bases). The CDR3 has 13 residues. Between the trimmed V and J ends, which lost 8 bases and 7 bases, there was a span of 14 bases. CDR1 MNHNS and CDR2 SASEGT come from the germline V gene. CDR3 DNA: TGTGCCAGCTGCCCCATACGGGACGGGGAGCTGTTTTTT. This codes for CASCPIRDGELFF.

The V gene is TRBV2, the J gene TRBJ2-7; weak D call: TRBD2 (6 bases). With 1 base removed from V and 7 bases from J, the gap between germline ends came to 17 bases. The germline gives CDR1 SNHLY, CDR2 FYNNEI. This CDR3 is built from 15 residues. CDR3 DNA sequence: TGTGCCAGCAGTGAAGACGGGCGGGACCTGGGAGAGCAGTACTTC. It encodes CASSEDGRDLGEQYF.

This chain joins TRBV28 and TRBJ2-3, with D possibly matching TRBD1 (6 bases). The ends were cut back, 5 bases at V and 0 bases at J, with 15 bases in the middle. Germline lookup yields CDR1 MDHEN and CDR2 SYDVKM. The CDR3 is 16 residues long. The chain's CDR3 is CASSLPGHPSTDTQYF. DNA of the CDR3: TGTGCCAGCAGTCTACCGGGACACCCCAGCACAGATACGCAGTATTTT.

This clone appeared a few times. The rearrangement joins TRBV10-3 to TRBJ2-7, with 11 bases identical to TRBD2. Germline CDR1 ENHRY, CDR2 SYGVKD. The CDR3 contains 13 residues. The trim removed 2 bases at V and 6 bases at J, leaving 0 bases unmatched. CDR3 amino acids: CAISELAGGEQYF. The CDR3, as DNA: TGTGCCATCAGTGAGCTAGCGGGAGGCGAGCAGTACTTC.

CDR3 in DNA: TGTGCCAGCAGCTTACGGGTCTCCAGCTCCTACGAGCAGTACTTC. Translating gives CASSLRVSSSYEQYF. J is TRBJ2-7 and V is TRBV7-2; D gene uncertain. This CDR3 spans 15 amino acids. V was trimmed by 2 bases and J by 0 bases, leaving 11 bases between them. Germline assignment: CDR1 SGHTA and CDR2 FQGNSA.

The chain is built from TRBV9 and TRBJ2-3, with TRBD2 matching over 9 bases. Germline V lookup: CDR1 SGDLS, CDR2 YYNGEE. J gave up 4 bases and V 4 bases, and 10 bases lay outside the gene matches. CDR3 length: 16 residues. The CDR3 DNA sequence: TGTGCCAGCAGCCCGCCGGGACTAGCTGTTTCAGATACGCAGTATTTT. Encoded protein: CASSPPGLAVSDTQYF.